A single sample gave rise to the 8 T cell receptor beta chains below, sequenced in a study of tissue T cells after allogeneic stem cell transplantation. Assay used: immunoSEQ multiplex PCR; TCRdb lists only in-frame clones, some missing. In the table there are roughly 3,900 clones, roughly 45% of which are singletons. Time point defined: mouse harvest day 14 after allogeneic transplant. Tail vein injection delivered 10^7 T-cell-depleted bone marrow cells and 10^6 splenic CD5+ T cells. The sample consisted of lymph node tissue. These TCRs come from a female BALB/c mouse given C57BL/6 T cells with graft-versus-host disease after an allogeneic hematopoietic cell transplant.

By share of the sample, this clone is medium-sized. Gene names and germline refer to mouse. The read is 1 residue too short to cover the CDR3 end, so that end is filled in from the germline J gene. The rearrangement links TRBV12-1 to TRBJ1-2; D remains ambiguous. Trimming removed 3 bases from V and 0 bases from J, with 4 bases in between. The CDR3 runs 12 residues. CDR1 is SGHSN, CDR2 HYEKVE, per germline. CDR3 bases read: TGTGCCAGCTCTTGGGCAAACTCCGACTACACC. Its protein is CASSWANSDYT. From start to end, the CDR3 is CASSWANSDYTF.

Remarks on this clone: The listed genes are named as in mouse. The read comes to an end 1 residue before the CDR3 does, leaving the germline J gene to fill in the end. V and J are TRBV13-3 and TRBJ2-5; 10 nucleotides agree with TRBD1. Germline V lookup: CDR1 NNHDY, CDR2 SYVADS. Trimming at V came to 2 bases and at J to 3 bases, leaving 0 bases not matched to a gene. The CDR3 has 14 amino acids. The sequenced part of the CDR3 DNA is TGTGCCAGCAGTGAGGGACAGGGGCAAGACACCCAGTAC. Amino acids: CASSEGQGQDTQY. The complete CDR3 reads CASSEGQGQDTQYF.

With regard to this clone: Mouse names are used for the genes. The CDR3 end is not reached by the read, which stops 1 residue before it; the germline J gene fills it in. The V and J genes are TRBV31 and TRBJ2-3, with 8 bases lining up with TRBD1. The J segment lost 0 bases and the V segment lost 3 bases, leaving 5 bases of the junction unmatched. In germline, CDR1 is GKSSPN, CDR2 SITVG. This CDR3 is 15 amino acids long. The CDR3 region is CAWRLGTGSAETLYF. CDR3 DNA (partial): TGTGCCTGGAGATTGGGGACAGGTAGTGCAGAAACGCTGTAT.

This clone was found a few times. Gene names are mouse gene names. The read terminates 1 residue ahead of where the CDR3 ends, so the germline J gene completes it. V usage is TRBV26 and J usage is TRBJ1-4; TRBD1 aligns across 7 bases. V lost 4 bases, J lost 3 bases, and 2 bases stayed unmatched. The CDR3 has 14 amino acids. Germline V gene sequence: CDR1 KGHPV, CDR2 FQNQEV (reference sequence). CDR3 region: CASSPGTANERLFF. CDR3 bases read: TGTGCCAGCAGTCCCGGGACAGCCAACGAAAGATTATTT. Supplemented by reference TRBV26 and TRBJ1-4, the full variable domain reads NSKVIQTPRYLVKGQGQKAKMRCIPEKGHPVVFWYQQNKNNEFKFLINFQNQEVLQQIDMTEKRFSAECPSNSPCSLEIQSSEAGDSALYLCASSPGTANERLFFGHGTKLSVL.

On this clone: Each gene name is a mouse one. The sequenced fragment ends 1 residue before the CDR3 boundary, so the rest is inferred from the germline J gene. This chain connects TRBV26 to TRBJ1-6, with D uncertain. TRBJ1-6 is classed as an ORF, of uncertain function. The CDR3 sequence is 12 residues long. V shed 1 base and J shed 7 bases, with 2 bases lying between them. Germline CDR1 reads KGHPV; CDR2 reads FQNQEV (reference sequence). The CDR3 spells CASSLLNSPLYF. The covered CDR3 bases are TGTGCCAGCAGTCTGTTGAATTCGCCCCTCTAC.

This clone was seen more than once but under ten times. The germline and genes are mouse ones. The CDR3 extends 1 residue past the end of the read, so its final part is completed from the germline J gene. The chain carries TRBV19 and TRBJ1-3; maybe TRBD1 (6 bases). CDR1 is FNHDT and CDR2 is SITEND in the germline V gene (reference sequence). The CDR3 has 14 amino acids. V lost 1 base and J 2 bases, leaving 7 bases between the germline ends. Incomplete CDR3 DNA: TGTGCCAGCAGTATAAAGGGGGCTGGAAATACGCTCTAT. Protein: CASSIKGAGNTLY. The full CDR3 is CASSIKGAGNTLYF.

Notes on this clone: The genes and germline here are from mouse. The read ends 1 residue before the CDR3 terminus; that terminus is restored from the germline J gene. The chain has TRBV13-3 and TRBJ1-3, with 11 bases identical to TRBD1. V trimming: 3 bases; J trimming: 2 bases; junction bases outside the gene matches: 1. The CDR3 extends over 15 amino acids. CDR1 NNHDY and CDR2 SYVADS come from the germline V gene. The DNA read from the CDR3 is TGTGCCAGCAGTGTGGGACAGGGGGCTGGAAATACGCTCTAT. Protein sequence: CASSVGQGAGNTLY. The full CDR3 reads CASSVGQGAGNTLYF.

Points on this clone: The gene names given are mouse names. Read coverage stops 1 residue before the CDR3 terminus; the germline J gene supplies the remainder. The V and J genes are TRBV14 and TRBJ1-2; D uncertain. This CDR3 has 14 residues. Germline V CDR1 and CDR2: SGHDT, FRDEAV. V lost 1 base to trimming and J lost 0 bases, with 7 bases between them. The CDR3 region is CASSFPTSNSDYTF. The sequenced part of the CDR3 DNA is TGTGCCAGCAGTTTCCCGACATCAAACTCCGACTACACC. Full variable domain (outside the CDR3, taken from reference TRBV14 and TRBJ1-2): EAGVTQSPRYAVLQEGQAVSFWCDPISGHDTLYWYQQPRDQGPQLLVYFRDEAVIDNSQLPSDRFSAVRPKGTNSTLKIQSAKQGDTATYLCASSFPTSNSDYTFGSGTRLLVI.